This T cell receptor (beta chain) was recorded in a study of identical twins. Study-wide results and limits: With beta out-of-frame sequences, excess sharing by twins was weaker.

The V gene end was trimmed by 0 bases and the J gene end by 0 bases; junction bases not matched to a gene: 11. Germline V gives CDR1 DFQATT, CDR2 SNEGSKA (reference sequence). This CDR3 is built from 19 residues. TCRdb reanalysed the 5' RACE reads using MiXCR and keeps one entry per CDR3 protein. This table holds approximately 680,000 distinct CDR3 sequences, about 7.6% found once. This clonotype has just a few counts. Antigen unknown. Among all donors, each was a healthy Caucasian. These sequences were also reported in another study, on yellow fever vaccine responses in identical twins.

The V call is TRBV20-1, the J call TRBJ1-6, with 7 bases that match TRBD1. The sequenced material came from PBMCs. The clonotype comes from a woman aged 18-30 years in good health. The CDR3, as DNA: TGCAGTGCTAGAGATTTGGCCAGGGGGGCTAGCTCCTATAATTCACCCCTCCACTTT. This translates into CSARDLARGASSYNSPLHF.